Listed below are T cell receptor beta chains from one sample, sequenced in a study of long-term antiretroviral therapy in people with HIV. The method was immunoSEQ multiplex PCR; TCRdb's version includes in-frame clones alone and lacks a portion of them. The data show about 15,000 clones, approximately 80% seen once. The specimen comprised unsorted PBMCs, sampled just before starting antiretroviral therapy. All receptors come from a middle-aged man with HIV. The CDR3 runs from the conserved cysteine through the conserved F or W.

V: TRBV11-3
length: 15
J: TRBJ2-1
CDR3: CASSPDRGWGNEQFF

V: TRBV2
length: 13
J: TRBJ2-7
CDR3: CASSESGKGRQYF

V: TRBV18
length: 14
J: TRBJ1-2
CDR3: CASSPSGTHYGYTF

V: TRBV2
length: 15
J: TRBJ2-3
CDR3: CASSAGTSSTDTQYF

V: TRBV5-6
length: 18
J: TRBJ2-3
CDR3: CASSLSVGGRSSTDTQYF

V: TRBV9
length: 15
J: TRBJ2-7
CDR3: CASSVGAGGIYEQYF

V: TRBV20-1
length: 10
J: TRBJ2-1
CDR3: CSASINEQFF

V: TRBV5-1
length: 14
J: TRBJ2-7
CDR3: CASSPGTGVYEQYF

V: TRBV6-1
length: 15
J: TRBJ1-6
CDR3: CASIPDRGYNSPLHF

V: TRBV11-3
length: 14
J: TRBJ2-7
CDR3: CASSSGRASHEQYF

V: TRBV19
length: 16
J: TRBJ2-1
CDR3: CASSIALGRGGPEQFF

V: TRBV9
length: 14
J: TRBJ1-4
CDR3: CASSVGGLNEKLFF

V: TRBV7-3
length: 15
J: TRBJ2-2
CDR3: CASSSTSGNPGELFF

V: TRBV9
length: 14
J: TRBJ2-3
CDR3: CASSVAGQGNTQYF

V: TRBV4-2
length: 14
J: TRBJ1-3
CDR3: CASSQGGTGNTIYF

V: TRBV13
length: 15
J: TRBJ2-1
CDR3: CASSGRGSSYNEQFF

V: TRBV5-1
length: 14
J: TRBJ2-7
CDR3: CASSFSLGNHEQYF

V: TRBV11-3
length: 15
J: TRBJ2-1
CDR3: CASSSGVTGYNEQFF

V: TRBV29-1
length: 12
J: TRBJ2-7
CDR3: CSVEGDRYEQYF

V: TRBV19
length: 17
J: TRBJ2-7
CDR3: CASSIASVASGNYEQYF

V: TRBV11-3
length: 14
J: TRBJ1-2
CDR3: CASSFDRAITGYTF

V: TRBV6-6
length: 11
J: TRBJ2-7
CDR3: CASSPAYEQYF

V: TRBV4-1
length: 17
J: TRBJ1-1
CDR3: CASSQDPRQTRRTEAFF

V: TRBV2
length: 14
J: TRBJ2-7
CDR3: CASSEGPITYEQYF

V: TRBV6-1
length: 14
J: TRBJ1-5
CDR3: CASSEVGGGRAQHF

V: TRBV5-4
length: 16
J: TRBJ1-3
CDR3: CASSRTGTRSGNTIYF

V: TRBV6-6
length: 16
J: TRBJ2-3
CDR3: CASSPWLEGNTDTQYF

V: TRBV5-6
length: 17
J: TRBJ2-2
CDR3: CASSFGGPGTNTGELFF

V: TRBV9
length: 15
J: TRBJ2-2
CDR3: CASSAGTSGTGELFF

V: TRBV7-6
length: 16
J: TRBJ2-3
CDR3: CASSRNAGGITDTQYF

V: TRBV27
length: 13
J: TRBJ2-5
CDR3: CASSSSIQETQYF

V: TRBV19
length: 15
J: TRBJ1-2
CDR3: CASSIWDTINYGYTF

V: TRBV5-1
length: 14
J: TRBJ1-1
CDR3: CASRQTGGSTEAFF

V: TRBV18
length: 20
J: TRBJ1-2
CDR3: CASSPAGIQPANGQGYGYTF

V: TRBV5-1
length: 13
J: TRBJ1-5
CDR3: CASSLEVNQPQHF

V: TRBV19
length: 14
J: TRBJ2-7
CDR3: CASSEGTGGSEQYF

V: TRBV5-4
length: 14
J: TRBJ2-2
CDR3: CASSAGTNTGELFF

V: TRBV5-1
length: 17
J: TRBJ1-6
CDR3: CASSLGGDRVINSPLHF

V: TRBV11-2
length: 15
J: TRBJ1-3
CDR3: CASSPDRTSGNTIYF

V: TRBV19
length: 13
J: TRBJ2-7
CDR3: CASSISGGGEQYF

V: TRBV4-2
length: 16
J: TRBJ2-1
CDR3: CASSGTSGSSYNEQFF